Sequencing of this TCR beta chain was carried out in a study of T cell changes during pregnancy in multiple sclerosis. With 1 base removed from V and 1 base from J, the gap between germline ends came to 4 bases. CDR3 length: 13 amino acids. Germline CDR1 reads SSHAT; CDR2 reads FNYEAQ (reference sequence). The data were produced by immunoSEQ multiplex PCR, yet TCRdb's version contains in-frame clones alone and is incomplete. The data hold 80,000 to 130,000 clones, with around 93% observed a single time. This TCR derives from a female donor with multiple sclerosis, enrolled in a pregnancy study. The source was peripheral blood, collected before pregnancy. The gene calls are TRBV7-7 and TRBJ2-5, with D hard to call. For the CDR3, the DNA is TGTGCCAGCAGCTTAGTCAGCCAAGAGACCCAGTACTTC. Amino acid sequence: CASSLVSQETQYF. Together with reference TRBV7-7 and TRBJ2-5, the CDR3 gives the full variable domain: GAGVSQSPRYKVTKRGQDVTLRCDPISSHATLYWYQQALGQGPEFLTYFNYEAQPDKSGLPSDRFSAERPEGSISTLTIQRTEQRDSAMYRCASSLVSQETQYFGPGTRLLVL.